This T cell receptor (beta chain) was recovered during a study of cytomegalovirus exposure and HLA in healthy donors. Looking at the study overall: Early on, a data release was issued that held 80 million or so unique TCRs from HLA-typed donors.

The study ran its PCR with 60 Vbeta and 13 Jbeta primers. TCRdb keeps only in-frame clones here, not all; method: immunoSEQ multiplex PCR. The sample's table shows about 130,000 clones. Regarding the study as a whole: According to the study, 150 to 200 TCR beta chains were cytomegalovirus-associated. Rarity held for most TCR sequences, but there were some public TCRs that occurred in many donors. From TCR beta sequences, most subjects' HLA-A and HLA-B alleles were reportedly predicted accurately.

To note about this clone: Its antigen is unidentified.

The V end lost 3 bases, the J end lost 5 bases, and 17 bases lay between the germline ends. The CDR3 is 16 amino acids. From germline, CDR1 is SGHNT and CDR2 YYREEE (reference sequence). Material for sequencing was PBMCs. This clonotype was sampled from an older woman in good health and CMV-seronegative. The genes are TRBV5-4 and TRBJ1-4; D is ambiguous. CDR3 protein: CASSSGRGTLNEKLFF. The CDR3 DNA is TGTGCCAGCAGCTCTGGGCGTGGCACATTAAATGAAAAACTGTTTTTT.